Below are 11 T cell receptor beta chains sequenced from a single sample in a study of blood T cell repertoires in COVID-19 (TCRdb year 2020). Libraries were built with the immunoSEQ multiplex PCR assay. This is the immuneACCESS table as TCRdb keeps it, with only in-frame sequences that have V and J called. A part of the clones is gone; compared with another copy, unresolved V genes explain less than half, and the rest is unexplained. In this sample the table shows about 100,000 clones, about 77% of which occur a single time. Roughly an eighth of the sample belongs to the ten largest clones. The sample was peripheral blood. These receptors were collected from a woman in her 70s with acute or convalescent COVID-19.

This chain joins TRBV3-1 (or the pseudogene TRBV3-2) and TRBJ1-4; D is possibly TRBD1 (6 bases). The CDR3 is 17 residues long. Germline assignment: CDR1 LGHDT and CDR2 YNNKEL (reference sequence). The ends were cut back, 4 bases at V and 0 bases at J, with 15 bases in the middle. The CDR3 protein is CASSPFGTGSTNEKLFF. CDR3 bases: TGTGCCAGCAGCCCCTTTGGAACAGGGTCAACTAATGAAAAACTGTTTTTT.

This clone occurred once. Other DNA sequences from this sample encode an identical CDR3 as well. V gene TRBV19 combines with J gene TRBJ1-5, with 9 bases identical to TRBD1. The CDR3 totals 22 residues. CDR1 and CDR2 from the germline V gene are LNHDA and SQIVND (reference sequence). The V and J ends lost 7 bases and 0 bases, in that order; junction bases with no gene match: 25. The CDR3 region has the DNA TGTGCCAGTACGTCGGAGGGGTTTCATAGGACAGGGGAGAAAAATAGCAATCAGCCCCAGCATTTT. It codes for CASTSEGFHRTGEKNSNQPQHF.

The rearrangement joins TRBV19 to TRBJ1-1; D gene unclear. V dropped 7 bases and J dropped 4 bases, with 22 bases sitting between them. Germline V gene data show CDR1 as LNHDA and CDR2 as SQIVND (reference sequence). The CDR3 is 16 residues long. CDR3 sequence reads: CASIGFKGQGGTEAFF. CDR3 sequence (DNA): TGTGCCAGTATTGGGTTCAAGGGCCAAGGAGGCACTGAAGCTTTCTTT. The full variable domain, rest sourced from reference TRBV19 and TRBJ1-1, is DGGITQSPKYLFRKEGQNVTLSCEQNLNHDAMYWYRQDPGQGLRLIYYSQIVNDFQKGDIAEGYSVSREKKESFPLTVTSAQKNPTAFYLCASIGFKGQGGTEAFFGQGTRLTVV.

The chain carries TRBV5-4 and TRBJ1-2; 7 bases fit TRBD1. V lost 3 bases, J lost 2 bases, and 4 bases stayed unmatched. Germline V lookup: CDR1 SGHNT, CDR2 YYREEE (reference sequence). This CDR3 spans 14 amino acids. Written as DNA, the CDR3 is TGTGCCAGCAGCTGGGAACAGGGGAACTATGGCTACACCTTC. It specifies CASSWEQGNYGYTF.

The V gene is TRBV14, the J gene TRBJ2-5; D is perhaps TRBD2 (6 bases). V lost 1 base to trimming and J lost 1 base, with 13 bases between them. CDR1 is SGHDN and CDR2 is FVKESK in the germline V gene. The CDR3 sequence is 16 residues long. The CDR3 protein is CASSQGRGPIQETQYF. The CDR3 bases are TGTGCCAGCAGCCAAGGGAGGGGACCGATCCAAGAGACCCAGTACTTC.

This clone was counted a single time. The chain recombines TRBV7-2 with TRBJ2-3; 14 nucleotides agree with TRBD2. The CDR3 has 15 residues. Per the germline V gene, CDR1 is SGHTA and CDR2 is FQGNSA. V shed 4 bases, J shed 8 bases, and the junction held 5 bases outside the gene matches. Written as DNA, the CDR3 is TGTGCCAGCAGCTCGGGACTAGCGGGGGAGGGTACGCAGTATTTT. It specifies CASSSGLAGEGTQYF.

The rearrangement links TRBV28 to TRBJ1-2; D may be TRBD1 (6 bases). V lost 7 bases to trimming and J lost 4 bases, with 13 bases between them. The CDR3 has 13 amino acids. Germline V gene sequence: CDR1 MDHEN, CDR2 SYDVKM. The CDR3 DNA reads as TGTGCCAGCACGCTACAGGGAGTCTATGGCTACACCTTC. Translated: CASTLQGVYGYTF.

V gene TRBV6-5 combines with J gene TRBJ1-5; TRBD1 is a possible D gene (5 bases). The CDR3 has 14 residues. The V end lost 4 bases, the J end lost 3 bases, and 10 bases lay between the germline ends. CDR1 and CDR2 (germline): MNHEY, SVGAGI. The CDR3 sequence: CASSSSGDNQPQHF. Here the CDR3 DNA reads TGTGCCAGCAGTTCATCGGGGGACAATCAGCCCCAGCATTTT.

The chain carries TRBV9 and TRBJ2-3; D remains ambiguous. Deletions cut 5 bases from V and 4 bases from J, with 8 bases between. CDR3 size: 12 residues. Germline CDR1 is SGDLS and CDR2 is YYNGEE. The CDR3 region has the DNA TGTGCCAGCAGTACCAGCGCAGATACGCAGTATTTT. It translates to CASSTSADTQYF.

As DNA, the CDR3 is TGCGCCAGCAGCTCCGGACAGGCCACCGGGGAGCTGTTTTTT. Translated: CASSSGQATGELFF. The rearrangement links TRBV5-1 to TRBJ2-2; 7 positions agree with TRBD1. Looked up from germline, CDR1 is SGHRS and CDR2 is YFSETQ. The CDR3 length is 14 residues. V shed 3 bases and J 4 bases; nucleotides not matched to a gene: 3.

The chain uses TRBV19 and TRBJ1-5; D not certain. Looked up from germline, CDR1 is LNHDA and CDR2 is SQIVND (reference sequence). The ends were cut back, 0 bases at V and 7 bases at J, with 4 bases in the middle. The CDR3 length is 12 residues. This CDR3 reads CASSIDRQPQHF. The CDR3 nucleotides read TGTGCCAGTAGTATAGACCGGCAGCCCCAGCATTTT.